The 10 T cell receptor beta chains below come from one sample, sequenced in a study of cytomegalovirus exposure and HLA in healthy donors. The PCR had 60 Vbeta and 13 Jbeta primers. TCRdb keeps only in-frame clones here, not all; method: immunoSEQ multiplex PCR. This table has some 190,000 clones, over 60% appearing once. Material for sequencing was PBMCs. The source is a woman in her 30s in good health and CMV-seropositive.

V gene TRBV11-2 combines with J gene TRBJ1-4, with 8 bases lining up with TRBD1. The V segment lost 3 bases and the J segment 1 base; nucleotides outside the gene matches: 7. In germline, CDR1 is SGHAT, CDR2 FQNNGV. This CDR3 spans 17 amino acids. CDR3 residues: CASSFATGVGTNEKLFF. The CDR3 nucleotides are TGTGCCAGCAGCTTCGCGACAGGGGTGGGAACTAATGAAAAACTGTTTTTT.

The chain has TRBV27 and TRBJ2-5, with 7 positions matching TRBD2. From germline, CDR1 is MNHEY and CDR2 SMNVEV (reference sequence). The CDR3 covers 15 residues. V shed 5 bases and J 2 bases; nucleotides not matched to a gene: 8. Here the CDR3 DNA reads TGTGCCAGCAGTCCACGTGGGACTACGCAAGAGACCCAGTACTTC. The encoded protein is CASSPRGTTQETQYF.

V is TRBV7-6 and J is TRBJ2-7; tentative D call: TRBD1 (6 bases). The V gene's germline CDR1 is SGHVS and CDR2 FNYEAQ. CDR3 length: 15 amino acids. V lost 2 bases and J 6 bases, leaving 17 bases between the germline ends. The chain's CDR3 is CASSLLGRGVSEQYF. The CDR3 DNA sequence: TGTGCCAGCAGCTTACTTGGCAGGGGAGTATCCGAGCAGTACTTC. Using reference TRBV7-6 and TRBJ2-7 for the parts outside the CDR3, the full variable domain is GAGVSQSPRYKVTKRGQDVALRCDPISGHVSLYWYRQALGQGPEFLTYFNYEAQQDKSGLPNDRFSAERPEGSISTLTIQRTEQRDSAMYRCASSLLGRGVSEQYFGPGTRLTVT.

The rearrangement joins TRBV4-1 to TRBJ2-7; possible D gene TRBD2, 5 bases. Germline loops: CDR1 MGHRA, CDR2 YSYEKL. The CDR3 loop spans 15 amino acids. Trimming removed 0 bases at V and 1 base at J, with 10 bases between. The CDR3 spells CASSQDRGASYEQYF. CDR3 DNA sequence: TGCGCCAGCAGCCAAGATCGGGGAGCATCCTACGAGCAGTACTTC.

This chain links TRBV29-1 with TRBJ2-5; 9 bases map to TRBD2. The J call may be faulty, since TRBJ2-7 better matches the DNA end. CDR3 length: 14 amino acids. Germline CDR1 is SQVTM and CDR2 is ANQGSEA. The CDR3 nucleotides read TGCAGCGCCGTGATAGCGGGAGATTTCGGCGAGCAGTACTTC. It codes for CSAVIAGDFGEQYF.

In the case of this clone: At one boundary the junction diverges from the germline segment, which might be a read error. The genes are TRBV7-7 and TRBJ2-5; 9 bases line up with TRBD2. The CDR3 extends over 17 amino acids. Per the germline V gene, CDR1 is SSHAT and CDR2 is FNYEAQ (reference sequence). This CDR3 is CASSLAARGGRGETQYF. CDR3 nucleotide sequence: TGTGCTAGCAGCTTAGCGGCGCGGGGGGGCCGGGGAGAGACCCAGTACTTC.

The chain links TRBV2 to TRBJ2-7; 8 bases match TRBD1. CDR1 is SNHLY, CDR2 FYNNEI, per germline. The CDR3 is 14 amino acids. V was clipped by 7 bases and J by 5 bases; unmatched bases: 10. CDR3 in amino acids: CASNSDRGTDEQYF. The CDR3 region has the DNA TGTGCCAGCAATTCCGACAGGGGAACTGACGAGCAGTACTTC.

This clone has just a few counts. This chain links TRBV7-2 with TRBJ1-2, with D possibly being TRBD1 (6 bases). V was cut by 1 base and J by 1 base, with 13 bases left in between. Germline V gene data show CDR1 as SGHTA and CDR2 as FQGNSA. This CDR3 comprises 16 residues. The CDR3 here is CASSLVGGPSNYGYTF. CDR3 coding DNA: TGTGCCAGCAGCTTAGTAGGGGGACCGAGTAACTATGGCTACACCTTC.

This clone was seen a handful of times. This chain joins TRBV10-3 and TRBJ1-2; D might be TRBD1 (5 bases). V was cut by 6 bases and J by 8 bases, with 13 bases left in between. The germline V gene has CDR1 ENHRY and CDR2 SYGVKD. CDR3 size: 12 residues. CDR3 in DNA: TGTGCCATCAGATCAGGGTTGGAGGGCTACACCTTC. Protein: CAIRSGLEGYTF.

The rearrangement uses TRBV5-6 and TRBJ2-7, with D perhaps TRBD1 (6 bases). The germline V gene encodes CDR1 SGHDT and CDR2 YYEEEE. The CDR3 covers 13 residues. V gave up 1 base and J gave up 2 bases, with 7 bases separating them. CDR3 sequence: CASSLTGPYEQYF. CDR3 in DNA: TGTGCCAGCAGCTTGACAGGGCCCTACGAGCAGTACTTC.